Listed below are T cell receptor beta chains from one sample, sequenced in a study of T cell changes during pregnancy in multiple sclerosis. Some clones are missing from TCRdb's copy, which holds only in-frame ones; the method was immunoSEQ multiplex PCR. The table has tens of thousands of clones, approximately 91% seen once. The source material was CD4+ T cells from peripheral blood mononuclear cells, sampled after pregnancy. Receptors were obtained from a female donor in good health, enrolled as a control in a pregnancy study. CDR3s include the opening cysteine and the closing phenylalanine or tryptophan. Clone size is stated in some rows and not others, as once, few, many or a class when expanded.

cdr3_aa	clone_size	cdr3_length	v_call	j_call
CAISDGQGVVQPQHF	once	15	TRBV10-3	TRBJ1-5
CASGLVRLRGGLSSYEQYF	-	19	TRBV12-5	TRBJ2-7
CASSLAGGTDTQYF	-	14	TRBV7-2	TRBJ2-3
CASSNQGANGGYTF	-	14	TRBV27	TRBJ1-2
CASSARIADTQYF	-	13	TRBV6-1	TRBJ2-3
CASSIGGQGGHRGEQFF	-	17	TRBV19	TRBJ2-1
CASSTRRSPSGYTF	-	14	TRBV21-1	TRBJ1-2
CASSGAVNSNQPQHF	-	15	TRBV2	TRBJ1-5
CSAVRPVLNTEAFF	-	14	TRBV29-1	TRBJ1-1
CATSSGTAMNTEAFF	-	15	TRBV15	TRBJ1-1
CASSPGVLGKTEAFF	few	15	TRBV18	TRBJ1-1
CASSLYSTRGYTF	once	13	TRBV28	TRBJ1-2
CASSPLRQTEAFF	-	13	TRBV9	TRBJ1-1
CASSQPGGGWAEAFF	-	15	TRBV28	TRBJ1-1
CASRSGTSGGTDTQYF	-	16	TRBV5-1	TRBJ2-3
CASSVALWEGYGYTF	-	15	TRBV9	TRBJ1-2
CASSLDQWNTEAFF	once	14	TRBV11-2	TRBJ1-1
CASSAQGAQYF	-	11	TRBV6-1	TRBJ2-3
CASSLGGYTGELFF	-	14	TRBV7-9	TRBJ2-2
CASSLGGSSYEQYF	-	14	TRBV28	TRBJ2-7
CASLDRAVSYGYTF	-	14	TRBV2	TRBJ1-2
CAWSRVQGALATEAFF	medium-sized	16	TRBV30	TRBJ1-1
CASSFFVTRDGYTF	once	14	TRBV11-2	TRBJ1-2
CASSEALLAQSPDEQYF	-	17	TRBV2	TRBJ2-7
CASSYTFAGRGYEQYF	-	16	TRBV6-5	TRBJ2-7
CASSLAVDEQYF	few	12	TRBV7-9	TRBJ2-7
CASTLGLRNQPQHF	-	14	TRBV28	TRBJ1-5
CASSPGHSNYGYTF	-	14	TRBV5-1	TRBJ1-2
CASSSTGGLGELFF	-	14	TRBV25-1	TRBJ2-2
CASRKTANTGELFF	-	14	TRBV6-5	TRBJ2-2
CASSPRVMRDRRDNEQFF	-	18	TRBV28	TRBJ2-1
CSVELAGGTDTQYF	-	14	TRBV29-1	TRBJ2-3
CASSIYDRENNYGYTF	-	16	TRBV5-6	TRBJ1-2
CASSYIARGTNTEAFF	-	16	TRBV6-5	TRBJ1-1
CASSQQTGYEQYF	-	13	TRBV4-1	TRBJ2-7
CASSVATGMANEQFF	-	15	TRBV9	TRBJ2-1
CASRTRTGRNQPQHF	-	15	TRBV23-1	TRBJ1-5
CAWNRGRGSYEQYF	-	14	TRBV30	TRBJ2-7
CASSQGQTNYGYTF	few	14	TRBV7-2	TRBJ1-2
CASSFNRGNTIYF	once	13	TRBV11-2	TRBJ1-3
CAIRGAGVTNTEAFF	-	15	TRBV10-3	TRBJ1-1
CASSPRGGTGELFF	-	14	TRBV27	TRBJ2-2